At least ten counts were recorded for the clone carrying this T cell receptor (beta chain). What it recognizes is unknown. Conversion of TCR transcripts into cDNA relied on 5'RACE template switching, which added a universal primer site and UMIs. One entry per CDR3 protein, called by TCRdb with MiXCR from the 5' RACE reads. Of about 50,000 distinct CDR3 sequences in the sample, roughly 7% were seen once. V shed 0 bases and J shed 4 bases, with 13 bases lying between them. This CDR3 comprises 15 residues. The germline V gene encodes CDR1 SGHRS and CDR2 YFSETQ. The data stem from a study of T cells after yellow fever vaccination. Study-wide points: Reappearing after the booster were most of the clones from primary vaccination (about 96% CD4, roughly 86% CD8).

The TCR originated in a man aged 18 to 30 who received the YFV17D yellow fever vaccine. This chain connects TRBV5-1 to TRBJ1-1; tentatively, D is TRBD1 (6 bases). This material consisted of CD8+ T cells sorted from PBMCs, taken about 2 weeks after the first yellow fever vaccination. The CDR3 loop reads CASSLVPSQGTEAFF. The CDR3, as DNA: TGCGCCAGCAGCTTGGTCCCTTCACAGGGCACTGAAGCTTTCTTT.